This T cell receptor beta chain was retrieved from a study of blood T cell repertoires in COVID-19. This clone was seen just once. Sequencing used immunoSEQ multiplex PCR; TCRdb keeps in-frame clones, though not all of them. In the table there are fewer than 200,000 clones, around 77% of which are singletons. Germline V gene lookup returns CDR1 MGHDK and CDR2 SYGVNS. V lost 3 bases and J 5 bases, leaving 16 bases between the germline ends. The CDR3 has 15 residues. The receptor was derived from a man aged 65 to 85 with active or convalescent COVID-19. The rearrangement joins TRBV25-1 to TRBJ1-1, with a possible D match to TRBD1 (6 bases). The source material was peripheral blood. In nucleotides, the CDR3 is TGTGCCAGCAGTGATTCATCAGGGGTTCGGACTGAAGCTTTCTTT. This encodes CASSDSSGVRTEAFF.